Detailed here is one T cell receptor beta chain. Its antigen remains unidentified. V lost 4 bases to trimming and J lost 0 bases, with 15 bases between them. Per the germline V gene, CDR1 is SEHNR and CDR2 is FQNEAQ (reference sequence). The CDR3 is 16 amino acids. This sample stems from a study of cytomegalovirus exposure and HLA in healthy donors. Notes on the study in general: Cytomegalovirus association was assigned to under 200 TCR beta chains.

Produced via immunoSEQ multiplex PCR; TCRdb's table is partial and in-frame only. The table records 52,000 or so clones, 85% to 90% of them present only once. The sequence came from a young woman in good health and CMV-seronegative. The J gene is TRBJ1-2, the V gene TRBV7-9; D not resolved. Sequenced: PBMCs. CDR3 DNA sequence: TGTGCCAGCAGCTCCACCTTGGGAGCCACTAACTATGGCTACACCTTC. Amino acids: CASSSTLGATNYGYTF.